Listed here is a single TCR beta chain. In the original workflow: It was from reference gene primer amplification that nucleated cell counts were estimated. TCRdb keeps only in-frame clones here, not all; method: immunoSEQ multiplex PCR. The V and J calls and the clone size are those of that table, but D and trimming were determined from the DNA. The data show 450,000 or so clones, roughly 89% seen once. Seattle patient enrollment occurred during active infection, with longitudinal follow-up thereafter. The sample originates from a study of blood T cell repertoires in COVID-19. Study background: The United States, Italy and Spain supplied acute and convalescent COVID-19 samples.

Trimming took off 4 bases at V and 2 bases at J, with 15 bases between the two ends. This CDR3 is built from 15 residues. Germline V gene sequence: CDR1 MGHRA, CDR2 YSYEKL. The chain carries TRBV4-1 and TRBJ2-7; D gene unclear. The sequencing sample was made of peripheral blood. This receptor was obtained from a man younger than 35 with COVID-19, enrolled during active disease. In nucleotides, the CDR3 is TGCGCCAGCAGCCCCATGCCCCGGTCCCCCTACGAGCAGTACTTC. Its protein is CASSPMPRSPYEQYF.